These 29 T cell receptor beta chains were sequenced from one sample in a study of cytomegalovirus exposure and HLA in healthy donors. In the PCR, 60 Vbeta and 13 Jbeta primers were used. Data came from immunoSEQ multiplex PCR; TCRdb stores just in-frame clones and leaves some out. This table holds some 180,000 clones, around 80% found once. The sample consisted of PBMCs. Receptors originate from a girl aged 2-10 years in good health and CMV-seropositive.

This clone was seen only once. The chain couples TRBV29-1 to TRBJ1-1; the D is unclear. Between the trimmed V and J ends, which lost 3 bases and 0 bases, there was a span of 8 bases. This CDR3 is 13 amino acids long. Germline loops: CDR1 SQVTM, CDR2 ANQGSEA. CDR3 loop: CSVERIMNTEAFF. DNA of the CDR3: TGCAGCGTTGAGCGTATCATGAACACTGAAGCTTTCTTT.

The chain links TRBV15 to TRBJ1-1; D call uncertain. There are 15 residues in the CDR3. V was pared by 0 bases and J by 5 bases, with 13 bases between. Germline V gives CDR1 LNHNV, CDR2 YYDKDF (reference sequence). Here the CDR3 reads CATSRDRVVGTEAFF. The CDR3 DNA sequence: TGTGCCACCAGCAGAGATCGGGTGGTAGGTACTGAAGCTTTCTTT.

This rearrangement joins TRBV4-2 to TRBJ2-1; 9 bases fit TRBD1. This CDR3 is built from 16 residues. V trimming: 1 base; J trimming: 9 bases; junction bases outside the gene matches: 10. Per germline, CDR1 LGHNA and CDR2 YNFKEQ. The CDR3 loop is CASSQGVGTGPGEQFF. The CDR3 nucleotides read TGTGCCAGCAGCCAAGGAGTGGGGACAGGGCCGGGTGAGCAGTTCTTC.

V gene TRBV11-1 combines with J gene TRBJ1-1, with TRBD1 identical over 9 bases. CDR3 size: 13 residues. Germline CDR1 is SGHAT and CDR2 is FQDESV (reference sequence). The V and J ends lost 1 base and 8 bases, in that order; junction bases with no gene match: 2. DNA for the CDR3: TGTGCCAGCAGCTTAGGGACAGGGGCCGAAGCTTTCTTT. As protein: CASSLGTGAEAFF. Full variable domain (remainder filled in from reference TRBV11-1 and TRBJ1-1): EAEVAQSPRYKITEKSQAVAFWCDPISGHATLYWYRQILGQGPELLVQFQDESVVDDSQLPKDRFSAERLKGVDSTLKIQPAELGDSAMYLCASSLGTGAEAFFGQGTRLTVV.

The chain is built from TRBV7-3 and TRBJ2-1; 12 bases line up with TRBD2. Germline CDR1 reads SGHTA; CDR2 reads FQGTGA. The CDR3 has 20 amino acids. V was clipped by 5 bases and J by 4 bases; unmatched bases: 18. The CDR3, as DNA: TGTGCCAGCAGCCCCTTCCGGCGGCTAGCGGGAGGGCCTGGATACAATGAGCAGTTCTTC. It codes for CASSPFRRLAGGPGYNEQFF. Based on the CDR3 plus reference TRBV7-3 and TRBJ2-1, the full variable domain is GAGVSQTPSNKVTEKGKYVELRCDPISGHTALYWYRQSLGQGPEFLIYFQGTGAADDSGLPNDRFFAVRPEGSVSTLKIQRTERGDSAVYLCASSPFRRLAGGPGYNEQFFGPGTRLTVL.

The gene calls are TRBV10-3 and TRBJ2-3; 13 bases fit TRBD2. The ends lost 2 bases at V and 2 bases at J; junction bases unmatched: 4. The length of the CDR3 is 17 residues. CDR1 and CDR2 from the germline V gene are ENHRY and SYGVKD. In nucleotides, the CDR3 is TGTGCCATCAGTGAGCCCGGGACTAGCGGGAACACAGATACGCAGTATTTT. Residues: CAISEPGTSGNTDTQYF.

CDR3 residues: CAHSSGNTIYF. The CDR3 region has the DNA TGTGCTCACAGCTCTGGAAACACCATATATTTT. This chain links TRBV28 with TRBJ1-3; D not resolved. This CDR3 is built from 11 residues. Germline CDR1 reads MDHEN; CDR2 reads SYDVKM.

V usage is TRBV6-1 and J usage is TRBJ1-6; D is unresolved. The CDR3 contains 13 residues. Germline loops: CDR1 MNHNS, CDR2 SASEGT. Trimming left V 10 bases short and J 4 bases short, with 11 bases between. The CDR3 reads CATVTEYNSPLHF. CDR3 DNA sequence: TGTGCCACCGTAACTGAATATAATTCACCCCTCCACTTT.

This chain joins TRBV6-1 and TRBJ2-3; 7 bases line up with TRBD2. V dropped 2 bases and J dropped 5; count of bases not matched to a gene: 13. This CDR3 spans 17 amino acids. The V gene's germline CDR1 is MNHNS and CDR2 SASEGT. This CDR3 is CASSEFVFGREGDTQYF. CDR3 DNA: TGTGCCAGCAGTGAATTTGTTTTTGGCAGGGAGGGAGATACGCAGTATTTT.

V and J are TRBV2 and TRBJ2-3; the match to TRBD2 covers 9 bases. Germline V gene lookup returns CDR1 SNHLY and CDR2 FYNNEI. V lost 10 bases and J lost 4; bases outside the gene matches: 9. The CDR3 has 14 residues. The CDR3 DNA reads as TGTGCCATCCATAGCGGGAGAGTCGCAGATACGCAGTATTTT. Its translation: CAIHSGRVADTQYF.

The chain recombines TRBV6-6 with TRBJ2-7, with 8 bases fitting TRBD1. After removal of 6 bases from V and 1 base from J, the junction contained 8 bases not matched to a gene. Germline V gene data show CDR1 as MNHNY and CDR2 as SVGAGI (reference sequence). The CDR3 covers 15 residues. The CDR3 DNA sequence: TGTGCCAGCAGCGTCGGACAGGGTATATCCTACGAGCAGTACTTC. It codes for CASSVGQGISYEQYF.

The chain links TRBV30 to TRBJ1-2, with D possibly being TRBD1 (5 bases). Germline V gives CDR1 GTSNPN, CDR2 SVGIG (reference sequence). Between the trimmed V and J ends, which lost 8 bases and 4 bases, there was a span of 11 bases. The CDR3 extends over 11 amino acids. CDR3 DNA sequence: TGTGCCGGGCGGGGGGTCTATGGCTACACCTTC. Translating it yields CAGRGVYGYTF.

V is TRBV4-1 and J is TRBJ1-2; perhaps TRBD1 as D (5 bases). V lost 0 bases, J lost 7 bases, and 15 bases lay in between. The CDR3 length is 15 residues. Germline values: CDR1 MGHRA, CDR2 YSYEKL. The DNA for the CDR3 is TGCGCCAGCAGCCAAGATCAGGGATATTCGGGTGGCTACACCTTC. This gives the protein CASSQDQGYSGGYTF.

For the CDR3, the DNA is TGTGCCAGCAGCCCAACCCTACGGGGGGCGGAAGAGACCCAGTACTTC. This sequence encodes CASSPTLRGAEETQYF. The gene calls are TRBV9 and TRBJ2-5; weak D call: TRBD2 (7 bases). CDR3 length: 16 residues. The V gene's germline CDR1 is SGDLS and CDR2 YYNGEE. The germline V and J ends were trimmed by 4 bases and 3 bases, with 19 bases remaining between them.

This rearrangement joins TRBV6-1 to TRBJ1-2; D might be TRBD1 (5 bases). CDR1 and CDR2 from the germline V gene are MNHNS and SASEGT. The CDR3 consists of 13 residues. The germline V and J ends were trimmed by 6 bases and 7 bases, with 15 bases remaining between them. The CDR3 here is CASSRGRGGGYTF. For the CDR3, the DNA is TGTGCCAGCAGCCGGGGGAGGGGTGGTGGCTACACCTTC.

This clone turned up a few times. The V call is TRBV4-1, the J call TRBJ1-1, with D maybe TRBD1 (5 bases). The CDR3 consists of 16 residues. Germline CDR1 reads MGHRA; CDR2 reads YSYEKL. V lost 0 bases and J lost 5, with 16 bases in between. The CDR3 loop is CASSQDPQGPRTEAFF. The CDR3 DNA reads TGCGCCAGCAGCCAAGATCCCCAGGGCCCTCGGACTGAAGCTTTCTTT.

V and J are TRBV23-1 and TRBJ1-3; 7 bases map to TRBD1. TRBV23-1 is noted as an ORF with a role that remains uncertain. The length of the CDR3 is 17 residues. V was pared by 6 bases and J by 0 bases, with 11 bases of the junction left unmatched. For the CDR3, the DNA is TGCGCCAGCAGCCACAGACAGGGTCGAAGCTCTGGAAACACCATATATTTT. It codes for CASSHRQGRSSGNTIYF.

The chain couples TRBV5-6 to TRBJ1-2, with a possible D match to TRBD1 (6 bases). CDR1 is SGHDT and CDR2 is YYEEEE in the germline V gene. V shed 0 bases and J shed 7 bases, with 13 bases lying between them. The CDR3 length is 14 residues. CDR3 sequence (DNA): TGTGCCAGCAGCTTGGACAGGGCGGACGGTGGCTACACCTTC. Translating it yields CASSLDRADGGYTF.

This clone was seen just once. The chain links TRBV5-4 to TRBJ2-6; 7 bases match TRBD1. The junction had 13 bases not matched to a gene; V was cut back by 4 bases and J by 12 bases. Germline V CDR1 and CDR2: SGHNT, YYREEE (reference sequence). This CDR3 is built from 15 residues. The CDR3 DNA reads as TGTGCCAGCAGCCGCGGAGAGGACAGGCCTATCGTCCTGACTTTC. Its translation is CASSRGEDRPIVLTF.

CDR3 bases: TGTGCTAGTGGTTTGGTACTGGGGACAGGGACTAAGAATCAGCCCCAGCATTTT. Amino acid sequence: CASGLVLGTGTKNQPQHF. The V and J genes are TRBV12-5 and TRBJ1-5, with 9 bases matching TRBD1. This CDR3 has 18 residues. Germline assignment: CDR1 LGHNT and CDR2 FRNRAP. With 0 bases clipped from V and 4 bases from J, the junction kept 10 bases outside the gene matches.

This clone was detected a few times. CDR3 sequence (DNA): TGCGCCAGCAGCGACACGGACAGCGCTCAATCCTCTGGCTACACCTTC. Residues: CASSDTDSAQSSGYTF. The rearrangement joins TRBV5-1 to TRBJ1-2; a weak D match, TRBD1 (6 bases). Trimming removed 4 bases from V and 7 bases from J, with 23 bases in between. The germline CDR1 and CDR2 sequences are SGHRS and YFSETQ. CDR3 length: 16 amino acids.

The V gene is TRBV7-9, the J gene TRBJ2-5; 8 bases line up with TRBD1. The CDR3 loop spans 17 amino acids. The ends lost 5 bases at V and 1 base at J; junction bases unmatched: 12. Germline V gene sequence: CDR1 SEHNR, CDR2 FQNEAQ (reference sequence). Here the CDR3 reads CASSPTRTGRSQETQYF. The CDR3 DNA reads TGTGCCAGCAGCCCGACCCGGACAGGGAGAAGCCAAGAGACCCAGTACTTC. Based on the CDR3 plus reference TRBV7-9 and TRBJ2-5, the full variable domain is DTGVSQNPRHKITKRGQNVTFRCDPISEHNRLYWYRQTLGQGPEFLTYFQNEAQLEKSRLLSDRFSAERPKGSFSTLEIQRTEQGDSAMYLCASSPTRTGRSQETQYFGPGTRLLVL.

This chain joins TRBV15 and TRBJ2-7, with 9 bases fitting TRBD2. The V segment lost 0 bases and the J segment 1 base; nucleotides outside the gene matches: 7. From germline, CDR1 is LNHNV and CDR2 YYDKDF (reference sequence). The CDR3 is made up of 17 amino acids. The CDR3 DNA reads as TGTGCCACCAGCAGAGATCGTAGCGGGAGCCGGTCCTACGAGCAGTACTTC. Residues: CATSRDRSGSRSYEQYF. The whole variable domain, remainder taken from reference TRBV15 and TRBJ2-7, is DAMVIQNPRYQVTQFGKPVTLSCSQTLNHNVMYWYQQKSSQAPKLLFHYYDKDFNNEADTPDNFQSRRPNTSFCFLDIRSPGLGDTAMYLCATSRDRSGSRSYEQYFGPGTRLTVT.

This clone was observed a handful of times. The CDR3 bases are TGTGCCAGCAGTGAACTCAGGGCGAACACTGAAGCTTTCTTT. This encodes CASSELRANTEAFF. The chain uses TRBV2 and TRBJ1-1, with D perhaps TRBD1 (5 bases). The V gene lost 2 bases and the J gene lost 1 base, with 8 bases spanning the gap. This CDR3 is 14 amino acids long. Germline V lookup: CDR1 SNHLY, CDR2 FYNNEI.

There are a few counts of this clone. V is TRBV6-4 and J is TRBJ1-1; the D is unclear. CDR1 and CDR2 (germline): MRHNA, SNTAGT. V dropped 9 bases and J dropped 0 bases, with 5 bases sitting between them. This CDR3 spans 11 amino acids. The CDR3: CASQLNTEAFF. The CDR3 DNA reads TGTGCCAGTCAATTGAACACTGAAGCTTTCTTT.

This clone occurred a few times. This sequence joins TRBV6-1 and TRBJ1-5; 10 bases line up with TRBD1. The CDR3 has 15 amino acids. Looked up from germline, CDR1 is MNHNS and CDR2 is SASEGT. V lost 0 bases and J lost 7; bases outside the gene matches: 3. CDR3 region: CASSEAEDRGQPQHF. The DNA for the CDR3 is TGTGCCAGCAGTGAAGCAGAGGACAGGGGGCAGCCCCAGCATTTT.

This chain joins TRBV2 and TRBJ1-2; D unclear. The CDR3 extends over 13 amino acids. CDR1 and CDR2 (germline): SNHLY, FYNNEI. Trimming removed 8 bases at V and 4 bases at J, with 14 bases between. The CDR3 sequence is CASRPTDIYGYTF. In DNA form, the CDR3 reads TGTGCCAGCCGGCCAACAGACATCTATGGCTACACCTTC.

The V gene is TRBV30, the J gene TRBJ1-5; TRBD1 aligns across 7 bases. From germline, CDR1 is GTSNPN and CDR2 SVGIG (reference sequence). The CDR3 spans 16 residues. V shed 0 bases, J shed 7 bases, and the junction held 12 bases outside the gene matches. The CDR3 spells CAWSVPNGGGRQPQHF. DNA for the CDR3: TGTGCCTGGAGTGTCCCAAACGGAGGGGGCCGCCAGCCCCAGCATTTT.

This chain uses TRBV29-1 with TRBJ2-3; the match to TRBD1 covers 7 bases. The CDR3 totals 14 residues. V lost 4 bases, J lost 0 bases, and 4 bases stayed unmatched. CDR1 is SQVTM and CDR2 is ANQGSEA in the germline V gene. DNA for the CDR3: TGCAGCGTTGGGGCAGGGGGAAGCACAGATACGCAGTATTTT. This encodes CSVGAGGSTDTQYF.